This T cell receptor beta chain was recovered during a study of Ad26.COV2.S vaccination and SARS-CoV-2 variants. Background on the study: Donor joined the COV1001 Ad26.COV2.S trial arm. The vaccine Ad26.COV2.S was put into the muscle once, or twice with 56 days between. Study outcomes and limitations: In TCR breadth and depth analyses, total T cell responses may have been underestimated.

This CDR3 contains 15 residues. The germline gives CDR1 SEHNR, CDR2 FQNEAQ (reference sequence). The V gene end was trimmed by 0 bases and the J gene end by 2 bases; junction bases not matched to a gene: 0. TCRdb's table, derived via immunoSEQ multiplex PCR, lists solely in-frame clones and lacks some. The table has about 350,000 clones, approximately 90% seen once. As for this clone: Antigen: not known.

Treatment indicated: around 19 received Ad26.COV2.S at low or high dose, single or two shots; about five received placebo; per-sample allocation not given. Vaccine and placebo recipients were sampled on day 63 after the first injection. This clonotype originated in a person between 18 and 60 years old who received the Ad26.COV2.S COVID-19 vaccine or a placebo. Sequencing was performed on peripheral blood, taken in a trial of Ad26.COV2.S vaccine versus placebo. The rearrangement joins TRBV7-9 to TRBJ2-5; 10 nucleotides match TRBD2. This CDR3 reads CASSLALAGQETQYF. CDR3 coding DNA: TGTGCCAGCAGCTTAGCACTAGCGGGACAAGAGACCCAGTACTTC. Complete variable domain (other parts from reference TRBV7-9 and TRBJ2-5): DTGVSQNPRHKITKRGQNVTFRCDPISEHNRLYWYRQTLGQGPEFLTYFQNEAQLEKSRLLSDRFSAERPKGSFSTLEIQRTEQGDSAMYLCASSLALAGQETQYFGPGTRLLVL.